The 25 T cell receptor beta chains in this list originate from one sample, sequenced in a study of T cells expressing NK-cell markers. Following a re-call of the 5' RACE reads, TCRdb has one entry per CDR3 protein and lacks DNA. In all, the sample yields 500,000 to 700,000 distinct CDR3 sequences. Sequenced input: blood T cells: a sorted CD56 or NKG2C T cell subset, CD4+ or CD8+ T cells, or bulk PBMC T cells (not recorded which). Receptors were obtained from a man younger than 35 in good health.

The chain combines TRBV9 with TRBJ2-7; TCRdb's D call of TRBD1 is untestable without DNA. The CDR3 extends over 13 amino acids. Per the germline V gene, CDR1 is SGDLS and CDR2 is YYNGEE. The CDR3 is CASSVGDSYEQYF.

The V gene is TRBV12-3 or TRBV12-4, the J gene TRBJ2-5; the TCRdb call, TRBD1, lacks DNA for checking. CDR3 length: 12 residues. The CDR3 sequence is CASTLGAKTQYF.

The chain has TRBV29-1 and TRBJ1-3. CDR3 length: 14 residues. Germline V gene sequence: CDR1 SQVTM, CDR2 ANQGSEA. CDR3 sequence reads: CSVEDPGSGNTIYF.

V is TRBV30 and J is TRBJ2-7. Germline V gene sequence: CDR1 GTSNPN, CDR2 SVGIG (reference sequence). The CDR3 runs to 12 residues. The chain's CDR3 is CAWSRDNREQYF.

V gene TRBV7-2 combines with J gene TRBJ2-1; TCRdb picks TRBD2, but there is no DNA to check that call. The CDR3 totals 15 residues. The germline V gene has CDR1 SGHTA and CDR2 FQGNSA. CDR3 region: CASSPLSGGPYEQFF.

The chain couples TRBV27 to TRBJ2-1; the D call from TCRdb, TRBD2, cannot be confirmed without DNA. The CDR3 is 14 amino acids. The V gene's germline CDR1 is MNHEY and CDR2 SMNVEV (reference sequence). The CDR3 region is CASSPRGSAGEQFF.

The chain employs TRBV3-1 and TRBJ2-1; TCRdb's D gene call, TRBD2, goes unchecked for lack of DNA. Germline V gene sequence: CDR1 LGHDT, CDR2 YNNKEL (reference sequence). The CDR3 contains 16 residues. The CDR3 is CASSPRASGRTLEQFF.

J is TRBJ2-1 and V is TRBV6-5; TCRdb returns TRBD1, unconfirmable since there is no DNA. This CDR3 is 14 amino acids long. Germline V gives CDR1 MNHEY, CDR2 SVGAGI. The CDR3 reads CASSLDRGQGEQFF.

The gene calls are TRBV4-1 and TRBJ2-2; the TCRdb D gene call, TRBD2, has no DNA to confirm it. The CDR3 sequence is 16 residues long. Germline values: CDR1 MGHRA, CDR2 YSYEKL. The CDR3 is CASSQVFGDQTGELFF.

The chain uses TRBV28 and TRBJ2-7; TCRdb names TRBD2, which stays unverified in the absence of DNA. Germline values: CDR1 MDHEN, CDR2 SYDVKM. The CDR3 runs to 14 residues. The chain's CDR3 is CASSLLEGLDEQYF.

V and J are TRBV28 and TRBJ2-3; there is no DNA to check the TCRdb D call of TRBD1. The CDR3 extends over 15 amino acids. The germline CDR1 and CDR2 sequences are MDHEN and SYDVKM. The CDR3 region is CASSFSGGRTDTQYF. The variable domain in full, with the rest retrieved from reference TRBV28 and TRBJ2-3, is DVKVTQSSRYLVKRTGEKVFLECVQDMDHENMFWYRQDPGLGLRLIYFSYDVKMKEKGDIPEGYSVSREKKERFSLILESASTNQTSMYLCASSFSGGRTDTQYFGPGTRLTVL.

The chain couples TRBV20-1 to TRBJ2-1; TCRdb selects TRBD1, and the lack of DNA leaves this call unchecked. The germline V gene encodes CDR1 DFQATT and CDR2 SNEGSKA (reference sequence). The CDR3 totals 11 residues. CDR3 in amino acids: CSAGRGGEQFF.

The rearrangement joins TRBV20-1 to TRBJ2-1; TCRdb lists TRBD2, though no DNA is available to test this call. CDR3 size: 14 residues. Germline V gives CDR1 DFQATT, CDR2 SNEGSKA (reference sequence). The chain's CDR3 is CSARGAGKNNEQFF.

V and J are TRBV12-5 and TRBJ2-5; TCRdb's D call of TRBD2 is untestable without DNA. Per germline, CDR1 LGHNT and CDR2 FRNRAP. This CDR3 comprises 16 residues. CDR3 amino acids: CASGFIAGSSQETQYF. Drawing the rest from reference TRBV12-5 and TRBJ2-5, the complete variable domain is DARVTQTPRHKVTEMGQEVTMRCQPILGHNTVFWYRQTMMQGLELLAYFRNRAPLDDSGMPKDRFSAEMPDATLATLKIQPSEPRDSAVYFCASGFIAGSSQETQYFGPGTRLLVL.

The chain combines TRBV5-5 with TRBJ2-1; the TRBD2 assignment by TCRdb is unverifiable without DNA. The CDR3 length is 15 residues. Germline CDR1 and CDR2: SGHKS and YYEKEE (reference sequence). The CDR3 spells CASSVSGRANNEQFF.

V is TRBV29-1 and J is TRBJ2-7; TCRdb reports TRBD2, a call that lacks DNA to check it against. CDR3 length: 14 amino acids. Germline CDR1 and CDR2: SQVTM and ANQGSEA. This chain's CDR3 is CSVEDPREGDEQYF.

The chain couples TRBV7-2 to TRBJ1-1; lacking DNA, the TRBD1 call made by TCRdb goes unchecked. The CDR3 sequence is 13 residues long. CDR1 SGHTA and CDR2 FQGNSA come from the germline V gene. CDR3 sequence: CASSSGSTGRAFF.

The V and J genes are TRBV12-3 or TRBV12-4 and TRBJ2-1; TCRdb picks TRBD2, but there is no DNA to check that call. The CDR3 sequence is 19 residues long. CDR3 protein: CASTPQRVIHPTPSDEQFF.

The V and J genes are TRBV25-1 and TRBJ1-6; as DNA is missing, the TRBD1 call by TCRdb cannot be tested. Germline V gene data show CDR1 as MGHDK and CDR2 as SYGVNS. The length of the CDR3 is 16 residues. CDR3 loop: CASSESLTGGDSPLHF.

V usage is TRBV12-3 or TRBV12-4 and J usage is TRBJ1-1; with no DNA, the TCRdb D assignment of TRBD1 cannot be verified. The CDR3 length is 13 residues. The CDR3: CASSRGTNTEAFF.

CDR3 amino acids: CASSDRLALHNEQFF. The gene calls are TRBV13 and TRBJ2-1; TCRdb's D call, TRBD2, is unchecked because there is no DNA. In germline, CDR1 is PRHDT, CDR2 FYEKMQ (reference sequence). The CDR3 is made up of 15 amino acids. The full variable domain, completed using reference TRBV13 and TRBJ2-1, is AAGVIQSPRHLIKEKRETATLKCYPIPRHDTVYWYQQGPGQDPQFLISFYEKMQSDKGSIPDRFSAQQFSDYHSELNMSSLELGDSALYFCASSDRLALHNEQFFGPGTRLTVL.

V gene TRBV27 combines with J gene TRBJ2-2; TCRdb returns TRBD1, unconfirmable since there is no DNA. This CDR3 has 13 residues. Germline V gives CDR1 MNHEY, CDR2 SMNVEV (reference sequence). The CDR3: CASSPTGRGELFF.

The J gene is TRBJ2-1, the V gene TRBV12-3 or TRBV12-4; TCRdb outputs TRBD2, but without DNA this stays unchecked. The CDR3 totals 16 residues. The CDR3 spells CASSFWTSGFRGEQFF.

The chain links TRBV9 to TRBJ1-2; the TCRdb D gene call, TRBD1, has no DNA to confirm it. The germline V gene has CDR1 SGDLS and CDR2 YYNGEE. This CDR3 is built from 14 residues. The CDR3 region is CASSTPDRNYGYTF.

V is TRBV12-3 or TRBV12-4 and J is TRBJ1-5; TCRdb calls TRBD1, which cannot be checked without DNA. This CDR3 has 14 amino acids. The CDR3 region is CASTLGGGNQPQHF.